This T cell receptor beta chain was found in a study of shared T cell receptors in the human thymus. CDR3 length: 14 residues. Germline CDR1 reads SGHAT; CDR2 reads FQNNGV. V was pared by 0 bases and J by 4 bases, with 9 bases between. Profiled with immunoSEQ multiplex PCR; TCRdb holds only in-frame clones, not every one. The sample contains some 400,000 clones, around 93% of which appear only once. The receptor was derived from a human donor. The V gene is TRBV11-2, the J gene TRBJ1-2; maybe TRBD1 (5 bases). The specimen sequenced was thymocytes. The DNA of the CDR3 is TGTGCCAGCAGCTTAGATAGGGGCTTCTATGGCTACACCTTC. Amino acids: CASSLDRGFYGYTF.